Listed below are T cell receptor beta chains from one sample, sequenced in a study of post-analysis software for immune sequencing data. TCRdb reprocessed the PCR reads with MiXCR, giving one entry per CDR3 protein. The data contain 160,000 or so distinct CDR3 sequences, under 40% of them singletons. This sample comprised blood, obtained after autologous hematopoietic stem cell transplantation. The receptors shown here come from a girl between 10 and 17 years old with multiple sclerosis. Each CDR3 is given with its conserved first and last residue. Fields, in order: V gene, CDR3 protein.

v_call: TRBV7-9
cdr3_aa: CASSGPGLFLTLTYNEQFF

v_call: TRBV9
cdr3_aa: CASSVAGTGNNEQFF

v_call: TRBV10-3
cdr3_aa: CAVAGTAYEQYF

v_call: TRBV11-2
cdr3_aa: CASSSRDLNTGELFF

v_call: TRBV6-5
cdr3_aa: CANKSAGVPLGEQYF

v_call: TRBV20-1
cdr3_aa: CSARGTSPNSLSYNEQFF

v_call: TRBV12-3/TRBV12-4
cdr3_aa: CASSLGGEETQYF

v_call: TRBV6-4
cdr3_aa: CASSDSSGGDYGYTF

v_call: TRBV28
cdr3_aa: CASSLVGSEQFF

v_call: TRBV10-3
cdr3_aa: CAISDSNTEAFF

v_call: TRBV7-2
cdr3_aa: CASSLGPNDYEQYF

v_call: TRBV4-1
cdr3_aa: CASSQGTLYYEQYF

v_call: TRBV4-1
cdr3_aa: CASSQGHGSYEQYF

v_call: TRBV2
cdr3_aa: CASSELAGWVTQYF

v_call: TRBV15
cdr3_aa: CATSRVQKGYGYTF

v_call: TRBV12-3/TRBV12-4
cdr3_aa: CASSSLWDRSYEQFF

v_call: TRBV12-3/TRBV12-4
cdr3_aa: CASSAAGGGTEAFF

v_call: TRBV12-3/TRBV12-4
cdr3_aa: CASTPGLAGTDTQYF

v_call: TRBV12-3/TRBV12-4
cdr3_aa: CASSLGGRSYYEQYF

v_call: TRBV14
cdr3_aa: CASSDIAGRRYEQYF

v_call: TRBV7-2
cdr3_aa: CASSFTSGNYNEQFF

v_call: TRBV28
cdr3_aa: CASMRPNHNEQYF

v_call: TRBV6-5
cdr3_aa: CASSHPGTGGDNEQFF

v_call: TRBV7-3
cdr3_aa: CASSLRLAGGGDEQFF

v_call: TRBV3-1
cdr3_aa: CASSQSEGVEQYF

v_call: TRBV5-1
cdr3_aa: CASSLGVKPEAFF

v_call: TRBV11-1
cdr3_aa: CASSKGLAGILDNEQFF

v_call: TRBV7-2
cdr3_aa: CASSFAQGVYEQYF

v_call: TRBV6-5
cdr3_aa: CASSKGLAGRNEQYF

v_call: TRBV15
cdr3_aa: CATSRDGLAGGVGNEQFF

v_call: TRBV24-1
cdr3_aa: CATGTGTNNEQFF

v_call: TRBV11-2
cdr3_aa: CASSLVAGGPYEQYF

v_call: TRBV7-6
cdr3_aa: CASSRDSNSPLHF

v_call: TRBV12-3/TRBV12-4
cdr3_aa: CASTVGGSFYEQYF

v_call: TRBV12-3/TRBV12-4
cdr3_aa: CASSLTGYGGTQYF

v_call: TRBV20-1
cdr3_aa: CSASGQDYGYTF

v_call: TRBV5-1
cdr3_aa: CASQNSGTVGADTQYF

v_call: TRBV20-1
cdr3_aa: CSTGLGEKLFF

v_call: TRBV7-2
cdr3_aa: CASSLAAGGVSEQYF

v_call: TRBV2
cdr3_aa: CASSDFGRATNEKLFF

v_call: TRBV12-3/TRBV12-4
cdr3_aa: CASRRNWDRKNTEAFF

v_call: TRBV5-1
cdr3_aa: CTSSRTVTGELFF

v_call: TRBV12-3/TRBV12-4
cdr3_aa: CASSSPDSFGEQFF

v_call: TRBV12-3/TRBV12-4
cdr3_aa: CASSVGLAGGYNEQFF

v_call: TRBV20-1
cdr3_aa: CSARVIPGLAMRRQETQYF

v_call: TRBV21-1
cdr3_aa: CASSKVDYLQETQYF

v_call: TRBV3-1
cdr3_aa: CASSRQGQGYTEAFF

v_call: TRBV2
cdr3_aa: CAGGLEGTQYF

v_call: TRBV7-2
cdr3_aa: CASSLDPGPYYEQYF

v_call: TRBV12-3/TRBV12-4
cdr3_aa: CASSLVAAREAFF

v_call: TRBV4-1
cdr3_aa: CASSQEPRDTQYF

v_call: TRBV5-1
cdr3_aa: CASSPGGTSPYEQYF